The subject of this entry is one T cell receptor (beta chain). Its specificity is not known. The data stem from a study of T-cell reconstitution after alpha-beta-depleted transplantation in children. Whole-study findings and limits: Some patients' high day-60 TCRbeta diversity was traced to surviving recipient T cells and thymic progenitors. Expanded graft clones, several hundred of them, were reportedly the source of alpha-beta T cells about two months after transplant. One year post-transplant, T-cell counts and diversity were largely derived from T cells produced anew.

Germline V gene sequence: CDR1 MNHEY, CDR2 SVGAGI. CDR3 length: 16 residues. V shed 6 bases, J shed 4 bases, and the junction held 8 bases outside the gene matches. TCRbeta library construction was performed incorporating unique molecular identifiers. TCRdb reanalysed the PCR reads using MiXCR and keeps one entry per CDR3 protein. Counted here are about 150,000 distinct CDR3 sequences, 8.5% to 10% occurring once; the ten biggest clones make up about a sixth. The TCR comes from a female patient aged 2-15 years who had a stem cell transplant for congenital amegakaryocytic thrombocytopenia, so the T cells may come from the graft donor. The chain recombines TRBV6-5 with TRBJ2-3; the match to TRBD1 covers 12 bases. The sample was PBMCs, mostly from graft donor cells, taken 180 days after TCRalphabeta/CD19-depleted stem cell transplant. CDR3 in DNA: TGTGCCAGCAGGGGGGGGACAGGGGGCCCCTCAGATACGCAGTATTTT. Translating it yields CASRGGTGGPSDTQYF.